The clone carrying this T cell receptor beta chain was found a few times. These data originate in a study of molecular identifiers for immune sequencing clone quantification. Sorted naive CD8 T cells, 20,000 to 1,000,000, were sequenced from 10%, 30% or 50% RNA. Naive CD8 T cells underwent sorting with the CD8+CD4-CCR7+CD45RA+ definition. V lost 3 bases and J lost 2; bases outside the gene matches: 10. The CDR3 has 17 amino acids. Per the germline V gene, CDR1 is LNHDA and CDR2 is SQIVND (reference sequence). Previously described methods and listed TCR primers were used for bulk TCR libraries. Via MiXCR, TCRdb re-called the PCR reads, giving one row per CDR3 protein. The repertoire includes around 470,000 distinct CDR3 sequences, about 25% of them detected once, and approximately 0.8% sits in the top ten.

The sample taken for sequencing was naive CD8+ T cells from blood, with Jurkat cell RNA spiked in. The subset is: FACS-sorted CD8+CD4-CCR7+CD45RA+ naive T cells. This TCR came from a human donor in good health. Some libraries in this study had Jurkat cell RNA spiked in. The rearrangement uses TRBV19 and TRBJ2-7; 10 nucleotides match TRBD2. CDR3 sequence reads: CASSMSSGGPLPYEQYF. The CDR3 nucleotides read TGTGCCAGTAGTATGTCTAGCGGGGGACCCCTTCCCTACGAGCAGTACTTC.